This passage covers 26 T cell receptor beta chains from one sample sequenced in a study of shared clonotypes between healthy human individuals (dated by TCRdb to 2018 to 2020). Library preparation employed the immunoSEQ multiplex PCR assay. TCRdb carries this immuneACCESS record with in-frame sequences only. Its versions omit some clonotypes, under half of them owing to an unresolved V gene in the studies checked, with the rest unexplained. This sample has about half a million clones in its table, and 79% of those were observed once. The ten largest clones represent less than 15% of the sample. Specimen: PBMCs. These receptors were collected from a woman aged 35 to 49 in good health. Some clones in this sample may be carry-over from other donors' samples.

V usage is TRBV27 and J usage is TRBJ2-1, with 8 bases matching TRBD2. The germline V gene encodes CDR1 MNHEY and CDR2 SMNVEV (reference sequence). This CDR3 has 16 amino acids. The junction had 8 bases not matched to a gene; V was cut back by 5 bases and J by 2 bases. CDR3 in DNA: TGTGCCAGCAGTACTCTGACTAGCGTAGCCTACAATGAGCAGTTCTTC. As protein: CASSTLTSVAYNEQFF.

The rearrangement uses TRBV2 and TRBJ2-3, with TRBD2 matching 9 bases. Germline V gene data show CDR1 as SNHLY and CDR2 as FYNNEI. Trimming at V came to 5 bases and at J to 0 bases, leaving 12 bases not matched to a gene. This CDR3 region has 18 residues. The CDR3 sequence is CASSHALAGWRSTDTQYF. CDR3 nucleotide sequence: TGTGCCAGCAGTCACGCCCTAGCGGGATGGCGTAGCACAGATACGCAGTATTTT.

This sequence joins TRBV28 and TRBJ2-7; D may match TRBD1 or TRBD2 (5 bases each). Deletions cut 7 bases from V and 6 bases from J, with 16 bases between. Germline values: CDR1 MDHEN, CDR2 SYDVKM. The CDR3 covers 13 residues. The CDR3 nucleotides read TGTGCCAGCATCGGGGCAGGCAGGGTCGAGCAGTACTTC. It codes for CASIGAGRVEQYF.

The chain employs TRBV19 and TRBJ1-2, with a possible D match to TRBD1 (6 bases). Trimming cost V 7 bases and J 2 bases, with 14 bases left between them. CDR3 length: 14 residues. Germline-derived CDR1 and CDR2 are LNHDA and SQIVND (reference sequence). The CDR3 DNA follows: TGTGCCAGTATCCCGACAGGCTTAAACTATGGCTACACCTTC. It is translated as CASIPTGLNYGYTF.

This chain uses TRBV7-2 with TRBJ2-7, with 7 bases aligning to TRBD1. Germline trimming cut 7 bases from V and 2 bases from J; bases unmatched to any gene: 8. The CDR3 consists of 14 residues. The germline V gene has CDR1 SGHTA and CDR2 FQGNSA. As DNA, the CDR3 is TGTGCCAGCAAGGAGACAGGGTTAACCTACGAGCAGTACTTC. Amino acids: CASKETGLTYEQYF. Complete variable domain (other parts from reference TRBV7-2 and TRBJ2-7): GAGVSQSPSNKVTEKGKDVELRCDPISGHTALYWYRQSLGQGLEFLIYFQGNSAPDKSGLPSDRFSAERTGGSVSTLTIQRTQQEDSAVYLCASKETGLTYEQYFGPGTRLTVT.

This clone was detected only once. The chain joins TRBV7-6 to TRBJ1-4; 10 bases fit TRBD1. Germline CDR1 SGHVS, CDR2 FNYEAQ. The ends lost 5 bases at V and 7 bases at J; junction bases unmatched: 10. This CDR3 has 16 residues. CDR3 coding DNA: TGTGCCAGCAGCAGCGGGACAGGGGTGTTAGGTGAAAAACTGTTTTTT. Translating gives CASSSGTGVLGEKLFF.

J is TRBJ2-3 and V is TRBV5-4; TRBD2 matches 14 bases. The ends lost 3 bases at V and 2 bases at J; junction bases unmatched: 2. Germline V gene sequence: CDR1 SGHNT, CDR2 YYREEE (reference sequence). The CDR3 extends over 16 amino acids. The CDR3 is CASSWGLAGVTDTQYF. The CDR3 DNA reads TGTGCCAGCAGCTGGGGACTAGCGGGAGTCACAGATACGCAGTATTTT. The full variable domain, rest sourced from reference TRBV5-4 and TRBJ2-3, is ETGVTQSPTHLIKTRGQQVTLRCSSQSGHNTVSWYQQALGQGPQFIFQYYREEENGRGNFPPRFSGLQFPNYSSELNVNALELDDSALYLCASSWGLAGVTDTQYFGPGTRLTVL.

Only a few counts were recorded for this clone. Written as DNA, the CDR3 is TGTGCCAGCAGCTTAGCGGCAGTATGGGAGACCCAGTACTTC. This sequence encodes CASSLAAVWETQYF. This chain joins TRBV7-8 and TRBJ2-5; D call uncertain. The germline V gene has CDR1 SGHVS and CDR2 FQNEAQ. The CDR3 extends over 14 amino acids. V lost 0 bases and J lost 5, with 10 bases in between.

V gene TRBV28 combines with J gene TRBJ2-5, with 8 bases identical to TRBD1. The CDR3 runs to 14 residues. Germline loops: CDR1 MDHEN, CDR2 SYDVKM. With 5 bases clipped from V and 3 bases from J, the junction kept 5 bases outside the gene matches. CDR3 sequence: CASSPTTGEETQYF. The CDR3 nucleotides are TGTGCCAGCAGTCCGACGACAGGGGAAGAGACCCAGTACTTC.

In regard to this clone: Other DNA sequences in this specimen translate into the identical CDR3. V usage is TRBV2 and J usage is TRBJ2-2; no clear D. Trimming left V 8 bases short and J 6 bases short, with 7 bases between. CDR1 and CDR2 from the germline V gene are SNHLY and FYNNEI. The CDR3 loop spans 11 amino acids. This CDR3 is CASRYAGELFF. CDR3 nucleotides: TGTGCCAGCCGGTACGCCGGGGAGCTGTTTTTT.

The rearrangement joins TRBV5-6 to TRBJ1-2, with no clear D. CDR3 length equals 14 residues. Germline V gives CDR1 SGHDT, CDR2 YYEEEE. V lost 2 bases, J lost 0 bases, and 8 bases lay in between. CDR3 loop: CASSLSSPNYGYTF. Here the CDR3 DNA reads TGTGCCAGCAGCTTAAGTTCGCCTAACTATGGCTACACCTTC.

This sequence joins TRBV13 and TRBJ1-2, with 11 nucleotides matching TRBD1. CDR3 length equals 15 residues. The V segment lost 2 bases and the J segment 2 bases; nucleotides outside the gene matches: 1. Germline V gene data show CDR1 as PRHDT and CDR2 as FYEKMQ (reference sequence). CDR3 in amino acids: CASSLRTGGNYGYTF. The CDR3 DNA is TGTGCCAGCAGCTTAAGGACAGGGGGCAACTATGGCTACACCTTC.

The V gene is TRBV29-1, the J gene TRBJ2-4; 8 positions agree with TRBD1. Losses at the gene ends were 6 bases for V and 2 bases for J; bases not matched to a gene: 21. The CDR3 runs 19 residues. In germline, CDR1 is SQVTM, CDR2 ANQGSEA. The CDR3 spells CSVRRQKQGGGYSKNIQYF. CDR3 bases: TGCAGCGTCCGGAGGCAAAAACAGGGGGGCGGTTATTCCAAAAACATTCAGTACTTC.

The CDR3 loop reads CASSELAGKHEQFF. DNA for the CDR3: TGTGCCAGCAGCGAACTAGCGGGAAAACATGAGCAGTTCTTC. The J gene is TRBJ2-1, the V gene TRBV9, with 10 bases matching TRBD2. Trimming took 3 bases from V and 8 from J; bases not matched to a gene: 5. The germline V gene has CDR1 SGDLS and CDR2 YYNGEE. The CDR3 sequence is 14 residues long.

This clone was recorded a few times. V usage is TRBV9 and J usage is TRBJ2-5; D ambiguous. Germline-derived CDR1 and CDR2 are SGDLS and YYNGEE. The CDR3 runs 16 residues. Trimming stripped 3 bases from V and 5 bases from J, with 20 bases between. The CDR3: CASSGAGLRHGETQYF. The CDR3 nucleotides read TGTGCCAGCAGCGGAGCCGGGCTCCGACACGGGGAGACCCAGTACTTC. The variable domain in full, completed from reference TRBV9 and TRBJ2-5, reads DSGVTQTPKHLITATGQRVTLRCSPRSGDLSVYWYQQSLDQGLQFLIQYYNGEERAKGNILERFSAQQFPDLHSELNLSSLELGDSALYFCASSGAGLRHGETQYFGPGTRLLVL.

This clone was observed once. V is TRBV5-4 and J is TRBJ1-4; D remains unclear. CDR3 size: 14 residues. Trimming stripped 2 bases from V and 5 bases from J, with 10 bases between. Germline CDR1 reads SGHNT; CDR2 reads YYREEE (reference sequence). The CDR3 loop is CASSFRATNEKLFF. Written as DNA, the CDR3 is TGTGCCAGCAGCTTCCGAGCTACCAATGAAAAACTGTTTTTT.

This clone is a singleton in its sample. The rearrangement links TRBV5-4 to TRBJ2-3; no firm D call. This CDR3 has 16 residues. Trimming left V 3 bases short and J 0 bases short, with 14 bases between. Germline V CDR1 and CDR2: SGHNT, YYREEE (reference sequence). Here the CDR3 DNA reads TGTGCCAGCAGCTCGAGCACGCTTAGGAGCACAGATACGCAGTATTTT. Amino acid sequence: CASSSSTLRSTDTQYF.

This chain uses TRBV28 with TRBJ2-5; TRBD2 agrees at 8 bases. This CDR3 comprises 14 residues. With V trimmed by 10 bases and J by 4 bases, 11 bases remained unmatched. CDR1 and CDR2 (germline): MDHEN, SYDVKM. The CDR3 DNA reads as TGTGCCACAAAAACACCGGGAGGGCGAGAGACCCAGTACTTC. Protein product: CATKTPGGRETQYF.

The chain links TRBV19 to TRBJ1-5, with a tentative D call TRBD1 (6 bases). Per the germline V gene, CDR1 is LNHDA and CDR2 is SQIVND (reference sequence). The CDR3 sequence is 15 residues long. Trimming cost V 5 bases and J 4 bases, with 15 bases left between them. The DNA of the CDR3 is TGTGCCAGTAGTGTGCCCCGGGGGCGTAATCAGCCCCAGCATTTT. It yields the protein CASSVPRGRNQPQHF.

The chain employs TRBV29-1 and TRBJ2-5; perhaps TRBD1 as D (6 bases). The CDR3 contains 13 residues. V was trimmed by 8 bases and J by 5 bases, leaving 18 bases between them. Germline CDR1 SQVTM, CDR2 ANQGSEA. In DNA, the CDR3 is TGCAGCTTAATACAGGGCGGTGGGGAGACCCAGTACTTC. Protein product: CSLIQGGGETQYF. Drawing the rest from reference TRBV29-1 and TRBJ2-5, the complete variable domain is SAVISQKPSRDICQRGTSLTIQCQVDSQVTMMFWYRQQPGQSLTLIATANQGSEATYESGFVIDKFPISRPNLTFSTLTVSNMSPEDSSIYLCSLIQGGGETQYFGPGTRLLVL.

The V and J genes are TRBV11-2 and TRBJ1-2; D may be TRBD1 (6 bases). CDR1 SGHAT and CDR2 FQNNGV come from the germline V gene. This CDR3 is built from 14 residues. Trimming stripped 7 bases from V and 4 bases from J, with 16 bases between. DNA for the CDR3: TGTGCCAGCAACCGCCCGGGGGGCGGCTATGGCTACACCTTC. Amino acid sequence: CASNRPGGGYGYTF.

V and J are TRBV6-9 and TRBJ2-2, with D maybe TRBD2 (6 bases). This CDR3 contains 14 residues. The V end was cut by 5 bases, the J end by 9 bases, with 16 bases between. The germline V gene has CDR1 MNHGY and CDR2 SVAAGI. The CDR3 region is CASSRGTPDWELFF. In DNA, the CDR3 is TGTGCCAGCAGTCGCGGGACGCCGGATTGGGAGCTGTTTTTT.

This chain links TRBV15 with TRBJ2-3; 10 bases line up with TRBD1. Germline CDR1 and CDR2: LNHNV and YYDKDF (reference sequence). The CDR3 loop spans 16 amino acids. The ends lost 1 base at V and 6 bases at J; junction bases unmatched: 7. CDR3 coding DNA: TGTGCCACCAGCAGAGGCAGGACAGGGGGTTCGGATACGCAGTATTTT. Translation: CATSRGRTGGSDTQYF.

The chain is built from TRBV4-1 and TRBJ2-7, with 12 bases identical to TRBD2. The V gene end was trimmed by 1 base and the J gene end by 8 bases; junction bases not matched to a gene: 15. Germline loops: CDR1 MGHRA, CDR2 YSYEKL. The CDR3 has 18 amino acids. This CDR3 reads CASSQGLAGVLGNYQQYF. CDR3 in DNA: TGCGCCAGCAGCCAAGGACTAGCGGGAGTCTTGGGGAATTACCAGCAGTACTTC.

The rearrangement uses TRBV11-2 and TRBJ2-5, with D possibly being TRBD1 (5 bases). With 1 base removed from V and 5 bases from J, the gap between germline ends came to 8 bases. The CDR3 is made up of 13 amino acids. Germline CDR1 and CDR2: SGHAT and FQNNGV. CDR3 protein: CASSLGRVETQYF. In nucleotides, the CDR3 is TGTGCCAGCAGCTTAGGCAGGGTGGAGACCCAGTACTTC.

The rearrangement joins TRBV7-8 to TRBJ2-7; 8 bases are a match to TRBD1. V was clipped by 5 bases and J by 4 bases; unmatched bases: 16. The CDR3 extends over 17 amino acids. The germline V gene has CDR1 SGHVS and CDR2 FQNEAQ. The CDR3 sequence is CASSTGQGPATLYEQYF. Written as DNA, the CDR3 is TGTGCCAGCAGCACAGGACAGGGCCCAGCAACACTTTACGAGCAGTACTTC.